The 14 T cell receptor beta chains listed next were all sequenced from one sample in a study of cytomegalovirus exposure and HLA in healthy donors. TCRdb's copy holds only in-frame clones and misses some; the assay was immunoSEQ multiplex PCR. This table has 85,000 to 120,000 clones, 88% appearing once. Sequenced input: PBMCs. Receptors originate from a woman between 18 and 30 years old in good health and CMV-seropositive.

The V and J genes are TRBV27 and TRBJ1-2; TRBD1 agrees at 10 bases. CDR3 size: 17 residues. CDR1 and CDR2 from the germline V gene are MNHEY and SMNVEV (reference sequence). Trimming cost V 3 bases and J 7 bases; bases outside gene matches: 14. Written as DNA, the CDR3 is TGTGCCAGCAGTTTTTCAGGGACAGGGGCCTGTTGTGTTGGCTACACCTTC. Its protein product is CASSFSGTGACCVGYTF.

The genes are TRBV11-2 and TRBJ1-2; 7 nucleotides align to TRBD1. The CDR3 has 18 amino acids. Germline V gives CDR1 SGHAT, CDR2 FQNNGV. V was pared by 5 bases and J by 2 bases, with 17 bases of the junction left unmatched. The CDR3 here is CASSPGRTGAGGNYGYTF. The CDR3 DNA reads as TGTGCCAGCAGCCCCGGTAGGACCGGGGCAGGGGGGAACTATGGCTACACCTTC.

The chain combines TRBV18 with TRBJ2-7, with 7 positions matching TRBD1. V lost 4 bases, J lost 2 bases, and 5 bases stayed unmatched. Germline V CDR1 and CDR2: KGHSH, LQKENI. The CDR3 totals 14 residues. The CDR3, as DNA: TGTGCCAGCTCACTACGACAGGGCACCTACGAGCAGTACGTC. Protein product: CASSLRQGTYEQYV.

The gene calls are TRBV19 and TRBJ1-5, with a possible D match to TRBD1 (6 bases). The length of the CDR3 is 18 residues. V was trimmed by 5 bases and J by 7 bases, leaving 27 bases between them. Germline CDR1 and CDR2: LNHDA and SQIVND (reference sequence). Here the CDR3 DNA reads TGTGCCAGTAGTCATGGTGGGTCAGGGGCGCCCCTGAGGCAGCCCCAGCATTTT. This encodes CASSHGGSGAPLRQPQHF.

The chain couples TRBV5-6 to TRBJ1-1, with D unresolved. This CDR3 comprises 14 residues. Trimming stripped 0 bases from V and 6 bases from J, with 12 bases between. From germline, CDR1 is SGHDT and CDR2 YYEEEE. CDR3 protein: CASSLANTKAEAFF. The CDR3 DNA reads as TGTGCCAGCAGCTTGGCCAACACTAAAGCTGAAGCTTTCTTT.

J is TRBJ2-1 and V is TRBV23-1; 8 bases are shared with TRBD1. TRBV23-1 falls under the ORF class, with uncertain function. This CDR3 contains 22 residues. V lost 3 bases to trimming and J lost 0 bases; unmatched junction nucleotides: 22. CDR3 sequence: CASSQHEPGTGCCSFSYNEQFF. The CDR3, as DNA: TGCGCCAGCAGTCAGCACGAACCAGGGACAGGTTGCTGTTCTTTCTCCTACAATGAGCAGTTCTTC.

The chain couples TRBV7-2 to TRBJ1-1, with 8 positions matching TRBD1. The CDR3 extends over 15 amino acids. CDR1 is SGHTA and CDR2 is FQGNSA in the germline V gene. V dropped 3 bases and J dropped 6; count of bases not matched to a gene: 9. Here the CDR3 DNA reads TGTGCCAGCAGCTTCTCAGGGGGCACGATGGCTGAAGCTTTCTTT. Its translation is CASSFSGGTMAEAFF.

V gene TRBV27 combines with J gene TRBJ1-6; maybe TRBD1 (6 bases). The CDR3 totals 13 residues. The germline V gene has CDR1 MNHEY and CDR2 SMNVEV (reference sequence). The V and J ends lost 11 bases and 9 bases respectively, with 17 bases between them. DNA of the CDR3: TGTGCCCAGCTCGGCTGGACAGTTTCACCCCTCCACTTT. This gives the protein CAQLGWTVSPLHF.

This clone was counted only a few times. The chain is built from TRBV9 and TRBJ2-3; TRBD2 agrees at 11 bases. The CDR3 runs 17 residues. V was clipped by 3 bases and J by 6 bases; unmatched bases: 12. CDR1 is SGDLS, CDR2 YYNGEE, per germline. The CDR3 region is CASSAPGLAEPRDTQYF. The DNA for the CDR3 is TGTGCCAGCAGCGCGCCGGGACTAGCGGAGCCACGGGATACGCAGTATTTT.

This clone has only a few counts. The CDR3 loop reads CASSQDHGYEQYF. DNA of the CDR3: TGCGCCAGCAGCCAAGATCACGGCTACGAGCAGTACTTC. This chain uses TRBV4-1 with TRBJ2-7, with D hard to call. Trimming stripped 0 bases from V and 3 bases from J, with 6 bases between. The germline V gene has CDR1 MGHRA and CDR2 YSYEKL. The CDR3 sequence is 13 residues long.

The V call is TRBV15, the J call TRBJ1-1; a possible D gene is TRBD1 (5 bases). The CDR3 sequence is 14 residues long. Germline values: CDR1 LNHNV, CDR2 YYDKDF (reference sequence). Deletions cut 2 bases from V and 4 bases from J, with 11 bases between. This CDR3 reads CATSRNRGGTEAFF. The CDR3 DNA follows: TGTGCCACCAGCAGAAATCGGGGGGGCACTGAAGCTTTCTTT.

The CDR3 bases are TGTGCCAGCAGCGCCAACAGGATGTATGGCTACACCTTC. Its translation: CASSANRMYGYTF. This rearrangement joins TRBV9 to TRBJ1-2; tentative D call: TRBD1 (5 bases). The CDR3 runs 13 residues. Germline values: CDR1 SGDLS, CDR2 YYNGEE. V lost 3 bases and J lost 5, with 11 bases in between.

The V gene is TRBV7-2, the J gene TRBJ2-6, with D possibly TRBD2 on 6 matching bases. CDR3 length: 14 residues. Germline CDR1 and CDR2: SGHTA and FQGNSA. Trimming pared 8 bases from V and 4 bases from J, leaving 12 bases between. CDR3 bases: TGTGCCAGCGGCCGGGACTCCGGGGCCAACGTCCTGACTTTC. Amino acid sequence: CASGRDSGANVLTF.

The chain has TRBV19 and TRBJ2-1, with D possibly TRBD2 on 6 matching bases. This CDR3 is built from 17 residues. The ends were cut back, 0 bases at V and 5 bases at J, with 17 bases in the middle. Germline-derived CDR1 and CDR2 are LNHDA and SQIVND (reference sequence). CDR3: CASSIDRGNTPHNEQFF. As DNA, the CDR3 is TGTGCCAGTAGTATAGATCGGGGGAACACACCCCACAATGAGCAGTTCTTC. Drawing the rest from reference TRBV19 and TRBJ2-1, the complete variable domain is DGGITQSPKYLFRKEGQNVTLSCEQNLNHDAMYWYRQDPGQGLRLIYYSQIVNDFQKGDIAEGYSVSREKKESFPLTVTSAQKNPTAFYLCASSIDRGNTPHNEQFFGPGTRLTVL.